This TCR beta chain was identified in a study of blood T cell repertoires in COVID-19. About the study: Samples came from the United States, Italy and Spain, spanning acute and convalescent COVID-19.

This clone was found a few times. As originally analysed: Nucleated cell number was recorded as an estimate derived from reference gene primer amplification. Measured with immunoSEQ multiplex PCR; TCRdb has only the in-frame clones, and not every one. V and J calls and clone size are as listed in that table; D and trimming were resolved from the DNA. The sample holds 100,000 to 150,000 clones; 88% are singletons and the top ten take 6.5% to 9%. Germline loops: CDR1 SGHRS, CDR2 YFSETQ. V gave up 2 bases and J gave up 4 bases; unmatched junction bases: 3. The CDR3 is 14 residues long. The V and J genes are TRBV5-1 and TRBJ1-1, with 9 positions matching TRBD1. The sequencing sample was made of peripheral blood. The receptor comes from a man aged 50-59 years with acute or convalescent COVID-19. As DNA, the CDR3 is TGCGCCAGCAGCTTCCTGACAGGGGGCACTGAAGCTTTCTTT. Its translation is CASSFLTGGTEAFF.